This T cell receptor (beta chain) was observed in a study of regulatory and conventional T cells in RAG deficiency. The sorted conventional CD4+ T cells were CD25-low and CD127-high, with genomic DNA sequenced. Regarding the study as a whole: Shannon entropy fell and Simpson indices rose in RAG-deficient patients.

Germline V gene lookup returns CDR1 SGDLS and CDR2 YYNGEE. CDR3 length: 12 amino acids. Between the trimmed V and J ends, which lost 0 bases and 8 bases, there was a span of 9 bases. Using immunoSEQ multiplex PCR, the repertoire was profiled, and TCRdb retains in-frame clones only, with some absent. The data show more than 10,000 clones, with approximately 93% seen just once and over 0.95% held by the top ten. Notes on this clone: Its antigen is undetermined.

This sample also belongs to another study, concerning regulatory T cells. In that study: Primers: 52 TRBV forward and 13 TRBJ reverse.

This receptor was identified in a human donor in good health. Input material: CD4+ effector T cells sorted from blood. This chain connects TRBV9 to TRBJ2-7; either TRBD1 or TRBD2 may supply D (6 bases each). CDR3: CASSVVGGKQYF. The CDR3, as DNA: TGTGCCAGCAGCGTAGTCGGGGGCAAGCAGTACTTC.